The clone carrying this T cell receptor (beta chain) is a singleton in its sample. The sample is drawn from a study of OX40 agonist ivuxolimab in advanced cancers. The trim removed 1 base at V and 0 bases at J, leaving 8 bases unmatched. Germline CDR1 reads SGHAT; CDR2 reads FQNNGV. The length of the CDR3 is 18 residues. Clones were read by immunoSEQ multiplex PCR, and TCRdb kept only the in-frame ones, dropping some. The table lists about 45,000 clones, just under 90% of them singletons. This TCR derives from an adult with an advanced solid tumor such as melanoma, head and neck, liver or kidney cancer. Source: CD4+ or CD8+ T cells sorted from blood, taken in a trial of the OX40 agonist ivuxolimab. The chain uses TRBV11-2 and TRBJ2-1; the match to TRBD1 covers 8 bases. The CDR3 DNA sequence: TGTGCCAGCAGCTTAGTTTGGGACAGGATATACTCCTACAATGAGCAGTTCTTC. Its protein product is CASSLVWDRIYSYNEQFF.